A single TCR beta chain is shown here with its context. These data belong to a study of regulatory T cells in long-lasting Graves disease. The CDR3 runs 20 residues. Unmatched junction bases numbered 19, after V lost 7 bases and J lost 1 base. CDR1 DFQATT and CDR2 SNEGSKA come from the germline V gene (reference sequence). Time point specified: newly diagnosed GD, antithyroid drugs for less than 3 months. Following extraction of RNA from PBMCs, that RNA was used to make the TCR library. Through Arm-PCR of CDR3 regions and iRepertoire HTBI primers, TCR beta libraries were built. TCRdb re-derived calls from the multiplex PCR reads in MiXCR, one entry per CDR3 protein. This sample carries about 540,000 distinct CDR3 sequences, roughly 13% of them seen once, and the ten largest clones take roughly a tenth. This same sample was also taken into another study, of T cells in Graves' hyperthyroidism and ophthalmopathy.

The chain combines TRBV20-1 with TRBJ2-5, with 15 nucleotides matching TRBD2. The sequence came from a young man with Graves disease. Sample: peripheral blood mononuclear cells (PBMCs), taken at new diagnosis, from a patient treated with antithyroid drugs. CDR3 protein: CSVRRPGTSGRLGAQETQYF. Here the CDR3 DNA reads TGCAGTGTCCGTCGACCCGGGACTAGCGGGAGGTTAGGGGCCCAAGAGACCCAGTACTTC.